This T cell receptor (beta chain) derives from a study of response to subunit inactivated influenza vaccine. CDR3 length equals 17 residues. V shed 4 bases and J shed 3 bases, with 20 bases lying between them. From germline, CDR1 is ENHRY and CDR2 SYGVKD. TCRdb reprocessed the RT-PCR reads with MiXCR, giving one entry per CDR3 protein. Among 650,000 or so distinct CDR3 sequences, about 14% were seen once, and the ten largest hold less than 8.5%. V usage is TRBV10-3 and J usage is TRBJ2-3; D perhaps matches TRBD2 (8 bases). This receptor was identified in a man aged 50-59 years who received an inactivated influenza vaccine. Sample: PBMCs from blood, taken around two weeks before vaccination. The CDR3 loop reads CAISASRGAGGTDTQYF. The CDR3 DNA is TGTGCCATCAGTGCCTCCAGGGGGGCGGGAGGTACAGATACGCAGTATTTT.